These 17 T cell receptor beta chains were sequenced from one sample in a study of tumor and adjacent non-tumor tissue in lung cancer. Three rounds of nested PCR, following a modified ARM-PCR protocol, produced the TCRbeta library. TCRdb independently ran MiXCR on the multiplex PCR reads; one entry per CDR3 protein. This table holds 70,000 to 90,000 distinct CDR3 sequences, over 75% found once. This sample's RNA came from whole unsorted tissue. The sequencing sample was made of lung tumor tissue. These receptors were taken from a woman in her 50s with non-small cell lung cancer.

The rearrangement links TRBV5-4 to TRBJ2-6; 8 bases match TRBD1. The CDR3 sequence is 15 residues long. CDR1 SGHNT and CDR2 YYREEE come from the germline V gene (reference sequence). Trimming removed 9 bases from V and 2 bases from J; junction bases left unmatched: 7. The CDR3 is CANSLQGAGANVLTF. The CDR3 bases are TGTGCCAATAGCTTACAGGGGGCTGGGGCCAACGTCCTGACTTTC.

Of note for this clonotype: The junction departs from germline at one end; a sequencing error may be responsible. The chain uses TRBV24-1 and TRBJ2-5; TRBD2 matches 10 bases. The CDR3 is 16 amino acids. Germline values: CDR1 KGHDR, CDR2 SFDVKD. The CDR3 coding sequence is TGTGCCACCAGTGATTTTAGCGGGAGGATGCAAGAGACCCAGCGCTTC. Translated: CATSDFSGRMQETQRF.

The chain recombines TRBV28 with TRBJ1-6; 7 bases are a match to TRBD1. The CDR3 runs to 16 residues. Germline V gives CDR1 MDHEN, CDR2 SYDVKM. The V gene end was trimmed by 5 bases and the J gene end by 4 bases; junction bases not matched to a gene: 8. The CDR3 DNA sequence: TGTGCCAGCAGTGTACAGGGGCCCTCGTATAATTCACCCCTCCACTTT. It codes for CASSVQGPSYNSPLHF.

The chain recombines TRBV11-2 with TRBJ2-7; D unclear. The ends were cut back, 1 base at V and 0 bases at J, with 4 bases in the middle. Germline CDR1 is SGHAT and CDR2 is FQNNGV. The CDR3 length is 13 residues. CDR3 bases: TGTGCCAGCAGCTTAGCTGGCTCCTACGAGCAGTACGTC. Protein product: CASSLAGSYEQYV.

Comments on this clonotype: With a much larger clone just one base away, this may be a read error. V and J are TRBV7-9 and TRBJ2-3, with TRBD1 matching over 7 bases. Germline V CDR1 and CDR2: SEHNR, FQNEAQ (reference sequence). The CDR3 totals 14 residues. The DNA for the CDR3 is TGTGTCAGCAGCCTGGGACAGCTCACAGATACGCAGTATTTT. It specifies CVSSLGQLTDTQYF.

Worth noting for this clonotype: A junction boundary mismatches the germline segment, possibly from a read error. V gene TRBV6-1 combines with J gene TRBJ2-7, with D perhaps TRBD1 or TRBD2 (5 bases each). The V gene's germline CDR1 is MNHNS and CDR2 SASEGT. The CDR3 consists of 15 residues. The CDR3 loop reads CASSVEGPPSYEQYF. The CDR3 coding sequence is TGTGCCAGCAGTGTTGAGGGGCCACCTTCCTACGAACAGTACTTC.

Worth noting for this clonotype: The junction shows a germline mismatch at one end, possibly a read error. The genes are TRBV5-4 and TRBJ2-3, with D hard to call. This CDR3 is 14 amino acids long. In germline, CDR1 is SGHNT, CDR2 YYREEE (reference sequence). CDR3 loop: CASRLVRSIVTQYF. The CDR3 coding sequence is TGTGCCAGCAGATTGGTCCGAAGCATAGTTACGCAGTATTTT.

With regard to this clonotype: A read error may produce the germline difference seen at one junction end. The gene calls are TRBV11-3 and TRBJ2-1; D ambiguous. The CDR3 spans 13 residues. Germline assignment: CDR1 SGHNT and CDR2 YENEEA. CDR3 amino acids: CVSSFSLYNEQFF. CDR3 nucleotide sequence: TGTGTCAGCAGCTTTTCCCTTTACAATGAGCAGTTCTTC.

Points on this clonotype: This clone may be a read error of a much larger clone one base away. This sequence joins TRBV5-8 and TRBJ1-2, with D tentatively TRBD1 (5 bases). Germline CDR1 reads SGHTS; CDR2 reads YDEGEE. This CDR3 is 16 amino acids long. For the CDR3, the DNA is TGTGTCAGCAGCTTGAATGTTTTCCCAGGGATCTATGGCTACACCTTC. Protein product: CVSSLNVFPGIYGYTF.

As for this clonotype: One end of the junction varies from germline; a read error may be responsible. In DNA, the CDR3 is TGTGCCATCAGTTTGGTAAGAACTGAAGCTTTGTTT. Its translation is CAISLVRTEALF. The J gene is TRBJ1-1, the V gene TRBV6-1; the D is unclear. This CDR3 comprises 12 residues. The germline V gene encodes CDR1 MNHNS and CDR2 SASEGT.

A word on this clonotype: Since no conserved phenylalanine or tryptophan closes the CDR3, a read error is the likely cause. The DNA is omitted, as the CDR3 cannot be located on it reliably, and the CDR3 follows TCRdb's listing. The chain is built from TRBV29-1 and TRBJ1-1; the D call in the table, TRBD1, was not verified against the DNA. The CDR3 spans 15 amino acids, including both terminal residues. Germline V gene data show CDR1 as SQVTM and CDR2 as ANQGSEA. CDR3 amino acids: CRVEGTGGANTEVFL.

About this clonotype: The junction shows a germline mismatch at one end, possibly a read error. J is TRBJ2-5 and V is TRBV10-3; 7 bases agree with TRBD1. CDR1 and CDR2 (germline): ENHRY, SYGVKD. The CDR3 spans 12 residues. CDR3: CAATGDHETQYF. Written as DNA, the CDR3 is TGTGCCGCCACAGGGGACCATGAGACCCAGTACTTC.

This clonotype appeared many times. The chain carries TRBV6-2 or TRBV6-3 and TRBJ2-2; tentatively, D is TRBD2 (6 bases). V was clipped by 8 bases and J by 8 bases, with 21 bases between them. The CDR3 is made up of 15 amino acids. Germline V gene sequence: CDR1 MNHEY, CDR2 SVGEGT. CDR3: CASSLGGTITGELFF. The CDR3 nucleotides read TGTGCCAGCTCCCTTGGGGGGACCATTACGGGGGAGCTGTTTTTT.

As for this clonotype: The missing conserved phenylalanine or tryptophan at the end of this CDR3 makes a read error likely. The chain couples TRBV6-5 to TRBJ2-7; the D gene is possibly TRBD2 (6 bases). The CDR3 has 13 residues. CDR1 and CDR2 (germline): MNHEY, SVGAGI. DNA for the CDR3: TGTGCCAGTAATTACTCGCGGGGCCACGAACAGTACTTA. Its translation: CASNYSRGHEQYL.

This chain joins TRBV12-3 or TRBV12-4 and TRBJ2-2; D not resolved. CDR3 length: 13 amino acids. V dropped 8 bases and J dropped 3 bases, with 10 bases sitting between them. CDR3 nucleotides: TGTGCCAGCGAATCGGGCTACACCGGGGAGCTGTTTTTT. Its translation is CASESGYTGELFF.

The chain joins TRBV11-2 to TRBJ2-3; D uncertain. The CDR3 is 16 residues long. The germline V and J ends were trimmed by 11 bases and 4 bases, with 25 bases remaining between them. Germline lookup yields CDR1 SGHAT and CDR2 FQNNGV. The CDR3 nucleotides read TGTGCCGGCAACCCGGTGGATTACCCGCTTCCAGATACGCAGTATTTT. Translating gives CAGNPVDYPLPDTQYF.

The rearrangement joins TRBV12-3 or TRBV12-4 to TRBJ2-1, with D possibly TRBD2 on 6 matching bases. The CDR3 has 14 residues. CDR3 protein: CAIRPSGLSSEQFF. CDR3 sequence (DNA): TGTGCTATCAGACCAAGCGGGCTCTCTAGCGAGCAGTTCTTC.